The TCR beta chain described here comes from a study of shared clonotypes between healthy human individuals. Some clones are missing from TCRdb's copy, which holds only in-frame ones; the method was immunoSEQ multiplex PCR. The sample shows around 2.1 million clones, 85% to 95% of them seen only once. Study-wide findings and caveats: Clonotypes shared by all four donors outscored non-shared clonotypes in generation probability. A limitation of the genetic and exposure-history diversity represented arose from few donors. Memory subsets had estimated richness that was generally smaller than that of naive subsets.

The CDR3 loop spans 16 amino acids. The J segment lost 4 bases and the V segment lost 4 bases, leaving 3 bases of the junction unmatched. CDR1 MNHNY and CDR2 SVGAGI come from the germline V gene (reference sequence). As defined, naive CD8 cells were CD45RO-negative and positively selected for CCR7, with terminally differentiated effector memory CD45RA+ cells excluded. Study donors comprised healthy, HIV-negative adults devoid of recent acute infection or vaccination. Of note for this clone: The antigen remains unidentified.

Sequences were obtained from naive CD8+ T cells from PBMCs. J is TRBJ2-1 and V is TRBV6-6, with TRBD2 identical over 14 bases. This clonotype was obtained from a man younger than 30 in good health. Some clones in this sample may be carry-over from other donors' samples. In DNA, the CDR3 is TGTGCCAGCAGTTCCGGACTAGCGGGAGGTTACAATGAGCAGTTCTTC. Protein: CASSSGLAGGYNEQFF.